The 11 T cell receptor beta chains given below trace back to one sample, sequenced in a study of blood T cell repertoires in COVID-19. Sequenced by immunoSEQ multiplex PCR; TCRdb stores in-frame clones only, minus some. The sample has roughly 230,000 clones, more than 80% seen once. The source material was peripheral blood. The receptors derive from a human donor in a cohort sampled during active COVID-19.

This clone appeared a single time. The chain couples TRBV5-1 to TRBJ2-1, with D perhaps TRBD1 (6 bases). The germline V and J ends were trimmed by 4 bases and 3 bases, with 14 bases remaining between them. Germline V gives CDR1 SGHRS, CDR2 YFSETQ. This CDR3 contains 15 residues. The CDR3 loop is CASSATRTDYNEQFF. CDR3 bases: TGCGCCAGCAGCGCAACTCGGACAGACTACAATGAGCAGTTCTTC.

The chain employs TRBV19 and TRBJ1-2, with TRBD1 matching over 10 bases. There are 14 residues in the CDR3. Germline V lookup: CDR1 LNHDA, CDR2 SQIVND (reference sequence). Trimming removed 4 bases from V and 8 bases from J; junction bases left unmatched: 7. CDR3 nucleotides: TGTGCCAGTAGTACCGGGACAGGGGCGCGCGGCTACACCTTC. It translates to CASSTGTGARGYTF.

This clone has a single count. This CDR3 reads CATSKTSGGAYEQYF. The CDR3 nucleotides are TGTGCCACCAGCAAAACTAGCGGGGGGGCCTACGAGCAGTACTTC. V and J are TRBV15 and TRBJ2-7; TRBD2 matches 13 bases. J gave up 2 bases and V 4 bases, and 2 bases lay outside the gene matches. Germline V lookup: CDR1 LNHNV, CDR2 YYDKDF (reference sequence). The CDR3 length is 15 residues.

The genes are TRBV7-9 and TRBJ2-5; 10 bases agree with TRBD1. This CDR3 spans 15 amino acids. V dropped 4 bases and J dropped 3; count of bases not matched to a gene: 5. CDR1 and CDR2 (germline): SEHNR, FQNEAQ (reference sequence). This CDR3 is CASSSPDRGEETQYF. The CDR3 region has the DNA TGTGCCAGCAGCTCCCCGGACAGGGGGGAAGAGACCCAGTACTTC.

The V call is TRBV5-1, the J call TRBJ2-7; 8 nucleotides line up with TRBD1. Trimming at V came to 2 bases and at J to 3 bases, leaving 4 bases not matched to a gene. From germline, CDR1 is SGHRS and CDR2 YFSETQ. The CDR3 is made up of 14 amino acids. The CDR3: CASSFSGGSYEQYF. The CDR3 DNA sequence: TGCGCCAGCAGCTTTTCAGGGGGCAGCTACGAGCAGTACTTC.

A single count supports this clone. The chain couples TRBV6-4 to TRBJ2-3, with D possibly TRBD2 on 5 matching bases. The CDR3 runs 15 residues. V shed 3 bases and J shed 2 bases, with 12 bases lying between them. The germline CDR1 and CDR2 sequences are MRHNA and SNTAGT. Here the CDR3 reads CASSEGGYSTDTQYF. The CDR3 bases are TGTGCCAGCAGTGAAGGAGGATATTCCACAGATACGCAGTATTTT.

V is TRBV27 and J is TRBJ1-2; possible D gene TRBD1, 5 bases. The CDR3 covers 13 residues. Trimming cost V 5 bases and J 6 bases, with 13 bases left between them. Germline V gene sequence: CDR1 MNHEY, CDR2 SMNVEV (reference sequence). This chain's CDR3 is CASSPGEWDGYTF. The DNA of the CDR3 is TGTGCCAGCAGTCCGGGGGAGTGGGATGGCTACACCTTC.

In DNA, the CDR3 is TGTGCCACCAGTGATCCGAGCAACAATGAGCAGTTCTTC. The encoded protein is CATSDPSNNEQFF. This chain joins TRBV24-1 and TRBJ2-1; D uncertain. Trimming removed 3 bases from V and 5 bases from J, with 7 bases in between. The CDR3 runs 13 residues. Looked up from germline, CDR1 is KGHDR and CDR2 is SFDVKD.

This chain connects TRBV5-4 to TRBJ1-1, with a tentative D call TRBD1 (5 bases). There are 16 residues in the CDR3. V was pared by 0 bases and J by 4 bases, with 16 bases between. Germline assignment: CDR1 SGHNT and CDR2 YYREEE (reference sequence). The CDR3 sequence is CASSLASIGVGTEAFF. CDR3 coding DNA: TGTGCCAGCAGCTTGGCCAGTATAGGGGTCGGCACTGAAGCTTTCTTT.

The chain links TRBV6-5 to TRBJ2-2; D gene unclear. CDR3 length: 14 amino acids. Trimming cost V 6 bases and J 0 bases, with 8 bases left between them. Germline V gene sequence: CDR1 MNHEY, CDR2 SVGAGI. This CDR3 reads CASRPSANTGELFF. CDR3 nucleotide sequence: TGTGCCAGCAGGCCCAGCGCGAACACCGGGGAGCTGTTTTTT.

This chain connects TRBV18 to TRBJ2-7; 11 nucleotides agree with TRBD2. This CDR3 has 13 amino acids. Germline CDR1 KGHSH, CDR2 LQKENI. V was pared by 6 bases and J by 5 bases, with 3 bases of the junction left unmatched. CDR3 DNA: TGTGCCAGCTCGGTACTAGCGGGAGACGAGCAGTACTTC. Translation: CASSVLAGDEQYF.